Given below is one T cell receptor (beta chain) in context. The source of the sample is a study of blood T cell repertoires in COVID-19. The germline gives CDR1 SGHAT, CDR2 FQDESV (reference sequence). The CDR3 has 13 residues. V was shortened by 6 bases and J by 5 bases, with 13 bases between the two germline ends. The assay was immunoSEQ multiplex PCR, and TCRdb's table has in-frame clones only and misses some. The table records around 91,000 clones, about four fifths of them present only once. The receptor was isolated from an elderly woman with active or convalescent COVID-19. The specimen sequenced was peripheral blood. The rearrangement links TRBV11-1 to TRBJ2-5; D gene ambiguous. CDR3 bases: TGTGCCAGCAGTCAGCGCGGTGTTGAGACCCAGTACTTC. Translating gives CASSQRGVETQYF.